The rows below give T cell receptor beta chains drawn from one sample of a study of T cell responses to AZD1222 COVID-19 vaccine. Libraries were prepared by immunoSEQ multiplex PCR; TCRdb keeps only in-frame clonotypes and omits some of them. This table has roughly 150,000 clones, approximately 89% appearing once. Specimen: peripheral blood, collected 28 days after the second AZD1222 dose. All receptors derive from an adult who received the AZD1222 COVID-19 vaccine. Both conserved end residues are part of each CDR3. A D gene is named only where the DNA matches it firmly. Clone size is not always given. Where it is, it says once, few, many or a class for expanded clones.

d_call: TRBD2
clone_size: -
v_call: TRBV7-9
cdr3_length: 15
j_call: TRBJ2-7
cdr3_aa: CASSLGLAGSYEQYF
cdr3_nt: TGTGCCAGCAGCTTGGGCCTAGCGGGTAGCTACGAGCAGTACTTC

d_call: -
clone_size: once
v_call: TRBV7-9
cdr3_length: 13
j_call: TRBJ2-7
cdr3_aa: CASSLATDYEQYF
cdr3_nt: TGTGCCAGCAGCTTAGCGACAGACTACGAGCAGTACTTC

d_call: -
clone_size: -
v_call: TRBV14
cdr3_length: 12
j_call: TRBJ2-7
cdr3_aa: CASSQDLSEQYF
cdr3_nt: TGTGCCAGCAGCCAAGATCTCTCGGAGCAGTACTTC

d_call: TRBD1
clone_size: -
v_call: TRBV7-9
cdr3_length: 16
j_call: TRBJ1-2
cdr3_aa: CASSLFGRGTEYGYTF
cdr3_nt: TGTGCCAGCAGCTTATTCGGACGGGGGACAGAATATGGCTACACCTTC

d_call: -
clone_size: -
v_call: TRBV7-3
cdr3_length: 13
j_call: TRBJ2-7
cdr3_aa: CASSVASDYEQYF
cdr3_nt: TGTGCCAGCAGCGTAGCGAGTGACTACGAGCAGTACTTC

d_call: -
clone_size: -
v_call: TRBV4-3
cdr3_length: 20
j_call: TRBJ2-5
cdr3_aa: CASSQDLMGARGTHKETQYF
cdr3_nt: TGCGCCAGCAGCCAAGATCTTATGGGGGCGCGGGGGACACACAAAGAGACCCAGTACTTC

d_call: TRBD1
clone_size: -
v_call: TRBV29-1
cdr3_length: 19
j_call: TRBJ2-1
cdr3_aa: CSVDRRAVTGVFSYNEQFF
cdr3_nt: TGCAGCGTTGATCGAAGAGCCGTGACAGGGGTGTTCTCCTACAATGAGCAGTTCTTC

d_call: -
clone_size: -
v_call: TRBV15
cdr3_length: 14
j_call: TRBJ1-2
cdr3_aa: CATSRDLGQTGYTF
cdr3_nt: TGTGCCACCAGCAGAGACCTTGGACAGACCGGCTACACCTTC

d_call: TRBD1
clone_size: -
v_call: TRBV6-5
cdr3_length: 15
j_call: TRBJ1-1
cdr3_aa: CASRLQGAKGTEAFF
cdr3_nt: TGTGCCAGCAGGCTGCAGGGGGCGAAAGGCACTGAAGCTTTCTTT

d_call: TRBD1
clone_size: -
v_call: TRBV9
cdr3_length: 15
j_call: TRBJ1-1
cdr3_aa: CASSVGGTGNAEAFF
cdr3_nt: TGTGCCAGCAGCGTAGGCGGGACAGGGAATGCTGAAGCTTTCTTT

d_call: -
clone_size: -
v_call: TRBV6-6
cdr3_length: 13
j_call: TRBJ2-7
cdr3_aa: CASSNLGSRAQYF
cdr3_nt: TGTGCCAGCTCCAACCTAGGGTCCCGGGCGCAGTACTTC

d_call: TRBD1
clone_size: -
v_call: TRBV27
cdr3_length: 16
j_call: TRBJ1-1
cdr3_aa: CASSLGQGASITEAFF
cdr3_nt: TGTGCCAGCAGTTTAGGACAGGGGGCTTCTATCACTGAAGCTTTCTTT

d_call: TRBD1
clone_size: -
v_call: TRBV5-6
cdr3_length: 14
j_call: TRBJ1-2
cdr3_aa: CASSLTGGASGYTF
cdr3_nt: TGTGCCAGCAGCTTAACAGGGGGCGCCTCTGGCTACACCTTC

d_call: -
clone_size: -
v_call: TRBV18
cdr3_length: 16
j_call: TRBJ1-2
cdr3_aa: CASSDSQGSFNYGYTF
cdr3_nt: TGTGCCAGCTCGGACTCGCAAGGGAGTTTTAACTATGGCTACACCTTC

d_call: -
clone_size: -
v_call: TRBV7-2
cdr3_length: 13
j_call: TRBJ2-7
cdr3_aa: CASSPGRPLEQYF
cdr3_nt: TGTGCCAGCAGCCCGGGACGGCCACTAGAGCAGTACTTC

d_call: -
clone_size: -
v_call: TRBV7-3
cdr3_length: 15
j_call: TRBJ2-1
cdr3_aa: CASSSEASPYNEQFF
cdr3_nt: TGTGCCAGCAGTTCTGAAGCTAGCCCCTACAATGAGCAGTTCTTC

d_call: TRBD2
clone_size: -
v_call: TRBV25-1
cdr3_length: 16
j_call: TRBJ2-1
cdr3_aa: CASSEFGGGPYNEQFF
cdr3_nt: TGTGCCAGCAGTGAATTCGGGGGAGGGCCCTACAATGAGCAGTTCTTC

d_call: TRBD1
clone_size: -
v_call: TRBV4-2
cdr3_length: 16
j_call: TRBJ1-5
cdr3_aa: CASSQSGQGVIQPQHF
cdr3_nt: TGTGCCAGCAGCCAATCAGGACAGGGGGTGATTCAGCCCCAGCATTTT

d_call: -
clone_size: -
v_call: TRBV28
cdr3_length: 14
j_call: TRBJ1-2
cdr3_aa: CASSLGGFGYGYTF
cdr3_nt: TGTGCCAGCAGTTTAGGGGGATTTGGCTATGGCTACACCTTC

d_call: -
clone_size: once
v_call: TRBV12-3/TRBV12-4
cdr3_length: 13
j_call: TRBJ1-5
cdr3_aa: CASSLLENQPQHF
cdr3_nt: TGTGCCAGCAGTTTATTAGAAAATCAGCCCCAGCATTTT

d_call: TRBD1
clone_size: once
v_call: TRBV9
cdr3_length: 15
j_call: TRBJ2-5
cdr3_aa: CASSVGWTGQETQYF
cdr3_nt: TGTGCCAGCAGCGTAGGGTGGACAGGGCAAGAGACCCAGTACTTC

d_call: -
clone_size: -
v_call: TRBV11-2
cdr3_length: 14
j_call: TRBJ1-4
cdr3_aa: CASSFVQRDEKLFF
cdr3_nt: TGTGCCAGCAGCTTCGTTCAGAGAGATGAAAAACTGTTTTTT

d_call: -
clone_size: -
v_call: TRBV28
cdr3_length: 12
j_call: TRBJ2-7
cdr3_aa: CASSESGLQQYF
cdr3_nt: TGTGCCAGCAGTGAGTCGGGACTCCAGCAGTACTTC

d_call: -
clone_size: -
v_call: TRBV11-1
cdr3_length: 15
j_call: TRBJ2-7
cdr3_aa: CASSLVQGASYEQYF
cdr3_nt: TGTGCCAGCAGCTTAGTACAGGGAGCCTCCTACGAGCAGTACTTC